A selection of T cell receptor beta chains follows, all from one sample in a study of T cell responses to AZD1222 COVID-19 vaccine. Some clones are missing from TCRdb's copy, which holds only in-frame ones; the method was immunoSEQ multiplex PCR. The data hold approximately 120,000 clones, with roughly 87% observed a single time. Sequencing used peripheral blood, obtained on day 0 of MenACWY control vaccination. All receptors derive from an adult in good health. CDR3s include the opening cysteine and the closing phenylalanine or tryptophan. Each record gives: clone size, V gene, J gene, D gene, CDR3 protein, CDR3 DNA. The D gene is left open where the match is weak. Clone size is shown for a subset of rows, as once, few, many or a class of expanded clone.

-	TRBV13	TRBJ1-2	-	CASSPTGTPGYTF	TGTGCCAGCAGCCCTACCGGGACGCCGGGCTACACCTTC
once	TRBV30	TRBJ1-5	-	CAWSVQVPNQPQHF	TGTGCCTGGAGTGTACAGGTACCCAATCAGCCCCAGCATTTT
-	TRBV28	TRBJ1-6	TRBD1	CASSLTGGNSPLHF	TGTGCCAGCAGTTTGACAGGGGGGAATTCACCCCTCCACTTT
-	TRBV7-9	TRBJ1-3	-	CASSLYTDGNTIYF	TGTGCCAGCAGCTTATATACAGACGGAAACACCATATATTTT
few	TRBV2	TRBJ1-4	TRBD1	CASTDEDRGPEKLFF	TGTGCCAGCACCGACGAGGACAGGGGGCCCGAAAAACTGTTTTTT
-	TRBV7-2	TRBJ1-5	-	CASSLGGRSHNQPQHF	TGTGCCAGCAGCTTAGGAGGCCGCTCTCACAATCAGCCCCAGCATTTT
-	TRBV29-1	TRBJ1-1	-	CSVGPASTLTEAFF	TGCAGCGTTGGCCCTGCCTCAACGCTCACTGAAGCTTTCTTT
-	TRBV6-2/TRBV6-3	TRBJ2-5	-	CASSGWTVQETQYF	TGTGCCAGCAGTGGGTGGACAGTTCAAGAGACCCAGTACTTC
-	TRBV27	TRBJ1-2	-	CASSLSQNGYTF	TGTGCCAGCAGTTTATCACAGAATGGCTACACCTTC
-	TRBV20-1	TRBJ1-2	-	CSVYFVGYTF	TGCAGTGTTTACTTTGTAGGCTACACCTTC
-	TRBV18	TRBJ1-5	-	CASSPDGAGNQPQHF	TGTGCCAGCTCACCTGATGGGGCGGGCAATCAGCCCCAGCATTTT
medium-sized	TRBV5-4	TRBJ1-5	-	CASSLRGFNQPQHF	TGTGCCAGCAGCTTGCGGGGGTTCAATCAGCCCCAGCATTTT
-	TRBV4-3	TRBJ1-5	TRBD1	CASSQGTGTNQPQHF	TGCGCCAGCAGCCAAGGGACAGGGACCAATCAGCCCCAGCATTTT
-	TRBV19	TRBJ1-1	-	CASKNALNTEAFF	TGTGCCAGTAAGAACGCCCTGAACACTGAAGCTTTCTTT
-	TRBV7-8	TRBJ1-1	-	CASRTGRTGLNTEAFF	TGTGCCAGCAGGACCGGACGGACGGGCCTCAACACTGAAGCTTTCTTT
-	TRBV28	TRBJ2-7	-	CASTERASEQYF	TGTGCCAGCACCGAGAGGGCCTCCGAGCAGTACTTC
few	TRBV4-2	TRBJ1-5	TRBD1	CASSQEAGQPNQPQHF	TGTGCCAGCAGCCAAGAGGCGGGACAGCCCAATCAGCCCCAGCATTTT
-	TRBV28	TRBJ1-2	-	CASRAGNYGYTF	TGTGCCAGCAGGGCAGGGAACTATGGCTACACCTTC
-	TRBV19	TRBJ2-6	-	CASSADDRPRPGANVLTF	TGTGCCAGTAGTGCCGACGACAGACCCAGGCCTGGGGCCAACGTCCTGACTTTC
-	TRBV28	TRBJ1-2	-	CASRPMRHYGYTF	TGTGCCAGCAGACCTATGCGACACTATGGCTACACCTTC
-	TRBV12-3/TRBV12-4	TRBJ1-1	-	CASNSGGGTEAFF	TGTGCCAGCAATTCGGGGGGGGGCACTGAAGCTTTCTTT
-	TRBV28	TRBJ2-3	-	CASSPGYLTDTQYF	TGTGCCAGCAGCCCAGGGTACTTGACAGATACGCAGTATTTT
-	TRBV6-1	TRBJ2-3	TRBD2	CASSEALAGGTDTQYF	TGTGCCAGCAGTGAAGCCCTAGCGGGGGGCACAGATACGCAGTATTTT
-	TRBV7-9	TRBJ2-2	-	CASSPNRNTGELFF	TGTGCCAGCAGCCCGAACAGGAACACCGGGGAGCTGTTTTTT
once	TRBV3-1/TRBV3-2	TRBJ2-2	TRBD1	CASKGGAANTGELFF	TGTGCCAGCAAAGGGGGCGCCGCGAACACCGGGGAGCTGTTTTTT
-	TRBV12-3/TRBV12-4	TRBJ2-3	-	CASSFGYMSTQYF	TGTGCCAGCAGTTTTGGCTATATGTCAACGCAGTATTTT
-	TRBV28	TRBJ2-7	-	CASSFFPGPAGEQYF	TGTGCCAGCAGTTTTTTTCCGGGGCCCGCGGGGGAGCAGTACTTC
-	TRBV6-5	TRBJ1-4	TRBD1	CASRLDRASGKLFF	TGTGCCAGCAGGCTGGACAGGGCATCGGGTAAACTGTTTTTT
-	TRBV4-2	TRBJ2-1	TRBD2	CASSPRVAGDFNEQFF	TGTGCCAGCAGCCCCCGGGTAGCGGGAGATTTCAATGAGCAGTTCTTC
-	TRBV27	TRBJ2-7	TRBD1	CASSFWGQSSYEQYF	TGTGCCAGCAGTTTCTGGGGACAGAGCTCCTACGAGCAGTACTTC
-	TRBV15	TRBJ1-2	-	CATSRDRQAAGYTF	TGTGCCACCAGCAGAGATAGGCAGGCCGCTGGCTACACCTTC
-	TRBV7-2	TRBJ1-2	-	CASSLAKGLGEFYGYTF	TGTGCCAGCAGCTTAGCGAAGGGTTTGGGGGAATTCTATGGCTACACCTTC
few	TRBV2	TRBJ1-2	-	CASTLTSAPGGGYTF	TGTGCCAGCACCCTAACCTCCGCCCCGGGAGGTGGCTACACCTTC
once	TRBV7-9	TRBJ1-4	TRBD1	CASSWGQAEKLFF	TGTGCCAGCAGCTGGGGACAGGCAGAAAAACTGTTTTTT
few	TRBV5-4	TRBJ1-2	-	CASSLTPNNGYTF	TGTGCCAGCAGCTTGACCCCAAATAATGGCTACACCTTC
-	TRBV24-1	TRBJ2-7	TRBD2	CATSDLTSGGLYEQYF	TGTGCCACCAGTGATTTAACTAGCGGGGGACTCTACGAGCAGTACTTC
few	TRBV5-1	TRBJ1-4	-	CASSLGGSTATNEKLFF	TGCGCCAGCAGCTTGGGGGGGAGCACCGCAACTAATGAAAAACTGTTTTTT
-	TRBV4-2	TRBJ1-5	TRBD1	CASSLHRTGYSNQPQHF	TGTGCCAGCAGCCTGCACCGGACAGGTTATAGCAATCAGCCCCAGCATTTT
-	TRBV11-2	TRBJ1-6	-	CASSLRGSPLHF	TGTGCCAGCAGCTTGCGGGGTTCACCCCTCCACTTT
-	TRBV7-2	TRBJ2-5	-	CASSLGPRRQYQETQYF	TGTGCCAGCAGCTTGGGACCCAGGAGACAGTACCAAGAGACCCAGTACTTC
-	TRBV6-4	TRBJ1-5	-	CASSDSHLWDNQPQHF	TGTGCCAGCAGTGATTCCCATCTGTGGGACAATCAGCCCCAGCATTTT
-	TRBV27	TRBJ1-6	-	CASGTLNSPLHF	TGTGCCAGCGGGACCCTTAATTCACCCCTCCACTTT
-	TRBV4-1	TRBJ1-2	-	CASSQAGGLDGYTF	TGCGCCAGCAGCCAAGCGGGTGGCTTGGATGGCTACACCTTC
once	TRBV6-5	TRBJ1-2	-	CASSVYGYTF	TGTGCCAGCAGCGTATATGGCTACACCTTC
-	TRBV6-6	TRBJ2-7	-	CASVREQGGSYEQYF	TGTGCCAGCGTTAGGGAGCAGGGGGGGTCCTACGAGCAGTACTTC
-	TRBV7-3	TRBJ2-7	TRBD2	CASSPGTRDEQYF	TGTGCCAGCAGCCCCGGGACTAGAGACGAGCAGTACTTC
-	TRBV28	TRBJ2-2	-	CASSPGLLGGELFF	TGTGCCAGCAGCCCCGGACTACTCGGCGGGGAGCTGTTTTTT
-	TRBV7-6	TRBJ2-3	-	CASSPVRGTDTQYF	TGTGCCAGCAGCCCGGTAAGGGGCACAGATACGCAGTATTTT
-	TRBV5-5	TRBJ2-1	-	CASSLSINEQFF	TGTGCCAGCAGCTTGTCGATCAATGAGCAGTTCTTC
-	TRBV16	TRBJ1-5	TRBD1	CASSPIQGASNQPQHF	TGTGCCAGCAGCCCGATACAGGGGGCGAGCAATCAGCCCCAGCATTTT
-	TRBV7-9	TRBJ1-2	TRBD1	CASSLRGTGGNVGYGYTF	TGTGCCAGCAGCTTGAGAGGGACAGGGGGAAATGTCGGCTATGGCTACACCTTC
few	TRBV5-5	TRBJ2-4	-	CASSLQREGEYNIQYF	TGTGCCAGCAGCCTTCAAAGGGAGGGGGAGTATAACATTCAGTACTTC
-	TRBV25-1	TRBJ2-6	-	CASSGVGSGANVLTF	TGTGCCAGCAGTGGGGTAGGCTCTGGGGCCAACGTCCTGACTTTC
-	TRBV5-6	TRBJ1-6	TRBD1	CASSFRGTGSTYSPLHF	TGTGCCAGCAGCTTTCGAGGGACAGGGAGCACCTATTCACCCCTCCACTTT
-	TRBV18	TRBJ2-1	-	CASSPLGSEGYEQFF	TGTGCCAGCTCACCACTGGGGAGCGAAGGGTATGAGCAGTTCTTC
-	TRBV27	TRBJ2-3	-	CASSWDGYHSSTDTQYF	TGTGCCAGCAGTTGGGACGGTTATCATTCTAGCACAGATACGCAGTATTTT